These 16 T cell receptor beta chains came from one sample sequenced in a study of shared clonotypes between healthy human individuals. CD8 cells classed as naive were CD45RO-negative and positively selected for CCR7, excluding terminally differentiated effector memory CD45RA+ cells. Sequencing was performed with immunoSEQ multiplex PCR; in TCRdb, only in-frame clones are kept and a portion is missing. The sample includes more than 2 million clones, about 95% of them seen just once. What was sequenced was naive CD8+ T cells sorted from blood. The receptors stem from a man aged 18 to 29 in good health.

This sequence joins TRBV4-3 and TRBJ2-1, with 9 positions matching TRBD2. The junction had 14 bases not matched to a gene; V was cut back by 6 bases and J by 14 bases. Germline loops: CDR1 LGHNA, CDR2 YSLEER. This CDR3 comprises 14 residues. CDR3 sequence: CASSYTPSGTSKFF. Written as DNA, the CDR3 is TGCGCCAGCAGTTACACTCCCTCGGGGACTAGCAAGTTCTTC.

This chain joins TRBV27 and TRBJ2-7, with a possible D match to TRBD2 (6 bases). From germline, CDR1 is MNHEY and CDR2 SMNVEV (reference sequence). V was shortened by 3 bases and J by 2 bases, with 11 bases between the two germline ends. There are 14 residues in the CDR3. The CDR3 reads CASSLGGEPYEQYF. Written as DNA, the CDR3 is TGTGCCAGCAGTTTGGGCGGGGAGCCCTACGAGCAGTACTTC.

This chain joins TRBV4-1 and TRBJ2-7, with D perhaps TRBD2 (5 bases). The CDR3 totals 15 residues. Germline CDR1 is MGHRA and CDR2 is YSYEKL. The V end was cut by 1 base, the J end by 7 bases, with 17 bases between. CDR3 in amino acids: CASSQVLTGTGEQYF. In DNA, the CDR3 is TGCGCCAGCAGCCAAGTACTCACGGGAACGGGGGAGCAGTACTTC.

The chain recombines TRBV6-1 with TRBJ2-1, with D perhaps TRBD1 (6 bases). Deletions cut 6 bases from V and 7 bases from J, with 13 bases between. Germline V gene data show CDR1 as MNHNS and CDR2 as SASEGT. The CDR3 covers 13 residues. CDR3 in amino acids: CASRGRGVNEQFF. The CDR3 nucleotides read TGTGCCAGCAGGGGCAGGGGTGTAAATGAGCAGTTCTTC.

The chain recombines TRBV2 with TRBJ2-7, with TRBD2 matching 10 bases. The germline V gene encodes CDR1 SNHLY and CDR2 FYNNEI. The V and J ends lost 1 base and 4 bases, in that order; junction bases with no gene match: 4. CDR3 size: 15 residues. CDR3 protein: CASSEDQREGYEQYF. The CDR3 DNA is TGTGCCAGCAGTGAAGACCAGCGGGAGGGTTACGAGCAGTACTTC.

CDR3 region: CASSTRGEDTQYF. DNA for the CDR3: TGTGCCAGCAGTACGAGAGGGGAAGATACGCAGTATTTT. The chain uses TRBV2 and TRBJ2-3; tentatively, D is TRBD1 or TRBD2 (5 bases each). Germline V gives CDR1 SNHLY, CDR2 FYNNEI. V was shortened by 5 bases and J by 5 bases, with 11 bases between the two germline ends. The CDR3 loop spans 13 amino acids.

This clone was recorded once. The J gene is TRBJ2-7, the V gene TRBV7-6; D gene unclear. There are 13 residues in the CDR3. V was trimmed by 6 bases and J by 0 bases, leaving 9 bases between them. Germline V CDR1 and CDR2: SGHVS, FNYEAQ. CDR3 sequence (DNA): TGTGCCAGCAGTGACGGTTACTCCTACGAGCAGTACTTC. Translation gives CASSDGYSYEQYF.

The chain joins TRBV7-9 to TRBJ1-2; D remains ambiguous. The ends were cut back, 2 bases at V and 6 bases at J, with 7 bases in the middle. Germline CDR1 and CDR2: SEHNR and FQNEAQ (reference sequence). This CDR3 is 12 amino acids long. CDR3 DNA: TGTGCCAGCAGCTTATATGACGATGGCTACACCTTC. Amino acid sequence: CASSLYDDGYTF.

About this clone itself: The sample contains more than one DNA sequence encoding this CDR3. The chain recombines TRBV5-5 with TRBJ1-5; the D is unclear. In germline, CDR1 is SGHKS, CDR2 YYEKEE (reference sequence). This CDR3 has 14 amino acids. The V and J ends lost 1 base and 0 bases respectively, with 5 bases between them. CDR3 sequence: CASSLTDSNQPQHF. The CDR3 DNA follows: TGTGCCAGCAGCTTGACTGATAGCAATCAGCCCCAGCATTTT.

The CDR3 protein is CASSWSGFETQYF. As DNA, the CDR3 is TGTGCCAGCAGTTGGTCGGGGTTTGAGACCCAGTACTTC. The genes are TRBV6-5 and TRBJ2-5, with D perhaps matching TRBD2 (5 bases). The V gene's germline CDR1 is MNHEY and CDR2 SVGAGI. V shed 4 bases and J shed 5 bases, with 11 bases lying between them. CDR3 length: 13 residues.

The chain links TRBV7-9 to TRBJ2-5, with D maybe TRBD2 (5 bases). The CDR3 is 16 residues long. Trimming shortened V by 5 bases and J by 0 bases, and 16 bases separated the two germline ends. Per the germline V gene, CDR1 is SEHNR and CDR2 is FQNEAQ (reference sequence). The CDR3 loop is CASSPAGGRDQETQYF. The CDR3 bases are TGTGCCAGCAGCCCCGCGGGTGGGCGGGACCAAGAGACCCAGTACTTC.

The chain couples TRBV10-3 to TRBJ2-7; no firm D call. Germline CDR1 and CDR2: ENHRY and SYGVKD. The CDR3 sequence is 11 residues long. The V end lost 3 bases, the J end lost 7 bases, and 7 bases lay between the germline ends. The CDR3 protein is CAISDQEEQYF. The CDR3 nucleotides are TGTGCCATCAGTGATCAGGAGGAGCAGTACTTC.

The chain has TRBV28 and TRBJ2-4; possibly TRBD1 for D (6 bases). This CDR3 has 16 residues. Trimming removed 5 bases at V and 0 bases at J, with 14 bases between. Germline-derived CDR1 and CDR2 are MDHEN and SYDVKM. The CDR3 sequence: CASSGWTELAKNIQYF. The CDR3 bases are TGTGCCAGCAGTGGCTGGACAGAACTAGCCAAAAACATTCAGTACTTC.

Details on this clone: The conserved closing phenylalanine or tryptophan is absent in this CDR3, likely reflecting a read error. The chain carries TRBV10-1 and TRBJ1-1, with unresolved D. This CDR3 has 13 residues. V gave up 5 bases and J gave up 4 bases, with 11 bases separating them. In germline, CDR1 is WNHNN, CDR2 SYGVQD (reference sequence). This chain's CDR3 is CASSRGRSTEAFL. CDR3 in DNA: TGCGCCAGCAGTCGAGGTAGGAGCACTGAAGCTTTCCTT.

The chain carries TRBV4-1 and TRBJ2-1, with 7 bases that match TRBD1. CDR3 length: 16 residues. CDR1 and CDR2 (germline): MGHRA, YSYEKL. The J segment lost 5 bases and the V segment lost 3 bases, leaving 10 bases of the junction unmatched. The CDR3 DNA is TGCGCCAGCAGCCACGTGACCGGGACAGTGAACAATGAGCAGTTCTTC. Protein product: CASSHVTGTVNNEQFF.

The chain employs TRBV5-1 and TRBJ1-4; D may be TRBD1 (6 bases). CDR3 length: 14 amino acids. V lost 0 bases, J lost 6 bases, and 9 bases lay in between. Per the germline V gene, CDR1 is SGHRS and CDR2 is YFSETQ. CDR3 region: CASSLGTDDEKLFF. The CDR3 DNA sequence: TGCGCCAGCAGCTTGGGGACAGACGATGAAAAACTGTTTTTT.